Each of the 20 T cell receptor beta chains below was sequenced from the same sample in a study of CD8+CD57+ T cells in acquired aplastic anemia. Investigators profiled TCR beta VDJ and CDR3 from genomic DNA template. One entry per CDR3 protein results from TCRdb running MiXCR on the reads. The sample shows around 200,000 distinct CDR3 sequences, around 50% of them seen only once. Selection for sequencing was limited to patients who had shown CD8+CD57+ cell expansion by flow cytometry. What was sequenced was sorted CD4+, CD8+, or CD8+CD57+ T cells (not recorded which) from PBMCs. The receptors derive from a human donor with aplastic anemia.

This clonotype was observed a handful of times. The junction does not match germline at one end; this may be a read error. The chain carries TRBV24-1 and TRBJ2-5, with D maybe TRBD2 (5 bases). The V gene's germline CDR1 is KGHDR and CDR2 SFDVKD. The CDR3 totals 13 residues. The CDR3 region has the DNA TGTGCCACCAGTAGGACCCCGGGGAATGAGCAGTATTTC. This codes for CATSRTPGNEQYF.

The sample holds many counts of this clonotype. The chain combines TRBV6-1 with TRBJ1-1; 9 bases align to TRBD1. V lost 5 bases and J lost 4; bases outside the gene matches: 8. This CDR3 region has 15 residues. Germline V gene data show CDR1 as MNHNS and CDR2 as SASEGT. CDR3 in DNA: TGTGCCAGCAGTCTCCGGGACAGGGCGGCCACTGAAGCTTTCTTT. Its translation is CASSLRDRAATEAFF.

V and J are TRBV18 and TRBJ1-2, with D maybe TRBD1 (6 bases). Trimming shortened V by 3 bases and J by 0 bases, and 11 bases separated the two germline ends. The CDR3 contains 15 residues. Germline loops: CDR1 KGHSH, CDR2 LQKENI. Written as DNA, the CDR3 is TGTGCCAGCTCACCTATCCGGGACACTAACTATGGCTACACCTTC. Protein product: CASSPIRDTNYGYTF.

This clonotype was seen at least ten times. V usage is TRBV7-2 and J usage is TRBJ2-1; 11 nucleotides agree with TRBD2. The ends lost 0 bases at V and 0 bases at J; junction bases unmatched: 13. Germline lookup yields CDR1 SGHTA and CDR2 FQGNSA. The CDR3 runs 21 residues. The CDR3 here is CASSLAGRRLAGGSSYNEQFF. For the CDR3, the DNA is TGTGCCAGCAGCTTAGCGGGGCGACGGCTAGCGGGGGGCAGCTCCTACAATGAGCAGTTCTTC.

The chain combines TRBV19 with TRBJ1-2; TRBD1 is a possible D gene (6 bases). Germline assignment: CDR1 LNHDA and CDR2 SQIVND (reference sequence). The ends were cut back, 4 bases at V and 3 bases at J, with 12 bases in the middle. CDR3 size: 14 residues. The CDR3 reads CASSRGARDYGYTF. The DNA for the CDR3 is TGTGCCAGTAGTAGGGGGGCGCGAGACTATGGCTACACCTTC.

The chain's CDR3 is CATSDFTTNYGYTF. The CDR3 DNA reads as TGTGCCACCAGTGATTTTACTACTAACTATGGCTACACCTTC. V is TRBV24-1 and J is TRBJ1-2, with unresolved D. Per germline, CDR1 KGHDR and CDR2 SFDVKD. This CDR3 has 14 amino acids. V lost 1 base, J lost 0 bases, and 5 bases lay in between.

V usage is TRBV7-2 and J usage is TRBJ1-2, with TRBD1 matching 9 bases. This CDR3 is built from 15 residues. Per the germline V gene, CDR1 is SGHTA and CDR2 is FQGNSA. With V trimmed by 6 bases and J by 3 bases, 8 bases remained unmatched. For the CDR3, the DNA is TGTGCCAGCAGTGAAACGGGACAGGGCGACTATGGCTACACCTTC. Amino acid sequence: CASSETGQGDYGYTF.

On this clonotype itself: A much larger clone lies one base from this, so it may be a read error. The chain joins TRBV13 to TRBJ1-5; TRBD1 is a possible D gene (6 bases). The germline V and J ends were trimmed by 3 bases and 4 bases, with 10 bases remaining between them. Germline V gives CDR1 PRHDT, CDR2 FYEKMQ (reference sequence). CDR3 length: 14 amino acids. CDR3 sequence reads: CASSFGGLNQPQHF. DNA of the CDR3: TGTGCCAGCAGCTTTGGGGGGCTTAATCAGCCCCAGCATTTT.

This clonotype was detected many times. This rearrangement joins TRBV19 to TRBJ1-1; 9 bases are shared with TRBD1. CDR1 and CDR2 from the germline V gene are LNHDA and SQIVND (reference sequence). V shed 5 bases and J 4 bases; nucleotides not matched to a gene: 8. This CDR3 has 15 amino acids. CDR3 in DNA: TGTGCCAGTAGTGGATACAGGGGGCGCGTCACTGAAGCTTTCTTT. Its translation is CASSGYRGRVTEAFF.

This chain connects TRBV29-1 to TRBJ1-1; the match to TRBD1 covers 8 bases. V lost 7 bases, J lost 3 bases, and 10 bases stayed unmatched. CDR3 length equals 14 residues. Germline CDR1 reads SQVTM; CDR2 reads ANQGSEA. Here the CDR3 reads CSGTGFPRDTEAFF. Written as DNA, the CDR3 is TGCAGCGGGACAGGGTTTCCGCGGGACACTGAAGCTTTCTTT.

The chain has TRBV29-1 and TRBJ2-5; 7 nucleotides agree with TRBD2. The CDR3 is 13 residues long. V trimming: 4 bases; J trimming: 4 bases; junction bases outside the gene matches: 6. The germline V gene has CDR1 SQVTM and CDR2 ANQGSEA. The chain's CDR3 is CSVVPAGPETQYF. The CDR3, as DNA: TGCAGCGTTGTCCCAGCGGGGCCAGAGACCCAGTACTTC.

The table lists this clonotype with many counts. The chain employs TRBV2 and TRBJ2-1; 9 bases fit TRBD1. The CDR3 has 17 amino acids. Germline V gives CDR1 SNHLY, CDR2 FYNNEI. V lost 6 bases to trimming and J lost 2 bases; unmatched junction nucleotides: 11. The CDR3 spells CASSTNTGTGTYNEQFF. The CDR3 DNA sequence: TGTGCCAGCAGCACCAATACCGGGACAGGGACCTACAATGAGCAGTTCTTC.

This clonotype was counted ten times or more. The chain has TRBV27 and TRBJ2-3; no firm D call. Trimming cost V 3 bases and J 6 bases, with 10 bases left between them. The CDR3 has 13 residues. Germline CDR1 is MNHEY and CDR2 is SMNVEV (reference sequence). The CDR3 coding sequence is TGTGCCAGCAGTTTTGGGGTAGGTGATACGCAGTATTTT. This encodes CASSFGVGDTQYF.

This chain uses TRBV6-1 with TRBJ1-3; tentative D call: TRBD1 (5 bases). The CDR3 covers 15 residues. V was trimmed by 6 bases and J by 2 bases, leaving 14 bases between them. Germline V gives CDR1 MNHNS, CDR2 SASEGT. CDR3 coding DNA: TGTGCCAGCAGCGAGTCACAGGCCCCTGGAAACACCATATATTTT. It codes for CASSESQAPGNTIYF.

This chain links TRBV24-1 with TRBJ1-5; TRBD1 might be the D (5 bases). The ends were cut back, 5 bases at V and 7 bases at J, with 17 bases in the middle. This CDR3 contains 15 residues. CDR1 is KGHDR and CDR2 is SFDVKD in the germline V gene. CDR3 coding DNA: TGTGCCACCAGTGGATCAGATTCGGGGGGACAGCCCCAGCATTTT. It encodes CATSGSDSGGQPQHF.

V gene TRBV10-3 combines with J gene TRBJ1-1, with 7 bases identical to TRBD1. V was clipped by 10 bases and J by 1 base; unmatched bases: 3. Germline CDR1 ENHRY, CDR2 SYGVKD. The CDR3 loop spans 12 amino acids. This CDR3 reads CATNRGNTEAFF. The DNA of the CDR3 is TGTGCCACGAACAGGGGGAACACTGAAGCTTTCTTT.

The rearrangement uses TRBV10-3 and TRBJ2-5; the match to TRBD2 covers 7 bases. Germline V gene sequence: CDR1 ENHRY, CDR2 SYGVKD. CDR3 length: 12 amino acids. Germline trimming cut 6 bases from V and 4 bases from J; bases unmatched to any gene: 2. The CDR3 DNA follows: TGTGCCATCAGGGTAGCGGGAGAGACCCAGTACTTC. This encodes CAIRVAGETQYF.

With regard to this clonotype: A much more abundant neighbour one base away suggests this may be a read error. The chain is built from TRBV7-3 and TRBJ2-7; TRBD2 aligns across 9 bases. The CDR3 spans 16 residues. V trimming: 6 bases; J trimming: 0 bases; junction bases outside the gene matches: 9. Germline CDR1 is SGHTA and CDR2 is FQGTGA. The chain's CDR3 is CASRPPASGASYEQYF. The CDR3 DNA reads TGTGCCAGCAGGCCCCCCGCTAGCGGGGCCTCCTACGAGCAGTACTTC.

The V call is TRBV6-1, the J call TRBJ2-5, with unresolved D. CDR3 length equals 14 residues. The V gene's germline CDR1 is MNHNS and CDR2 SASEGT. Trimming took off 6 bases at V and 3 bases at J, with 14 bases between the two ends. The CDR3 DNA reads TGTGCCAGCAGCCCTCGGTACAGCAAAGAGACCCAGTACTTC. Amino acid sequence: CASSPRYSKETQYF.

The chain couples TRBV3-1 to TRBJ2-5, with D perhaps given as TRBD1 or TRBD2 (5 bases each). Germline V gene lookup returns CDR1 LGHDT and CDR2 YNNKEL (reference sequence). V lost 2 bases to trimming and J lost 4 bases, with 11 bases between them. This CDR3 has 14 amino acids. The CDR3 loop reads CASSQPGTGETQYF. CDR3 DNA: TGTGCCAGCAGCCAACCCGGGACGGGAGAGACCCAGTACTTC.